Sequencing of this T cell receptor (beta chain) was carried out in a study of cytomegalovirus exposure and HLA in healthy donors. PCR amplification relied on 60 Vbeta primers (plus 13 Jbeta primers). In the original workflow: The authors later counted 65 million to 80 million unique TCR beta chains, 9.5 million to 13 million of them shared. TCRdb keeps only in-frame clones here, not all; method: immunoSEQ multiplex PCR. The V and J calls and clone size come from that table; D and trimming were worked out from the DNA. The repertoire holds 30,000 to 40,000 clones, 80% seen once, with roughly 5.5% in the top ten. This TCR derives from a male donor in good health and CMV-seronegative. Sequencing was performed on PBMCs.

The CDR3 DNA follows: TGTGCCACCCATCCCGGGACAGGGACGGGCAATCAGCCCCAGCATTTT. Its protein is CATHPGTGTGNQPQHF. The chain has TRBV7-8 and TRBJ1-5, with 9 bases aligning to TRBD1. The V and J ends lost 10 bases and 2 bases, in that order; junction bases with no gene match: 12. Germline-derived CDR1 and CDR2 are SGHVS and FQNEAQ. The length of the CDR3 is 16 residues.